These 29 T cell receptor beta chains were sequenced from one sample in a study of blood T cell repertoires in COVID-19 (TCRdb year 2020). Library preparation employed the immunoSEQ multiplex PCR assay. TCRdb retrieved this table from immuneACCESS and kept in-frame rearrangements only. Not all clones are present; in checked studies, unresolved V genes account for under half, and no reason is known for the remainder. For this sample there are about 59,000 clones; more than 75% appear just once. The ten largest clones represent more than 4.5% of the sample. The sample taken for sequencing was peripheral blood. The receptors were gathered from a man older than 75 in a cohort sampled during active COVID-19.

The chain carries TRBV10-1 and TRBJ1-5; D uncertain. The germline gives CDR1 WNHNN, CDR2 SYGVQD (reference sequence). CDR3 length: 13 residues. The germline V and J ends were trimmed by 4 bases and 10 bases, with 14 bases remaining between them. CDR3 sequence: CASSASFAGPQHF. CDR3 nucleotides: TGCGCCAGCAGTGCTTCCTTTGCAGGCCCCCAGCATTTT.

The J gene is TRBJ2-2, the V gene TRBV3-1 (or the pseudogene TRBV3-2); TRBD2 matches 12 bases. Trimming took 0 bases from V and 0 from J; bases not matched to a gene: 5. The germline CDR1 and CDR2 sequences are LGHDT and YNNKEL (reference sequence). The CDR3 is 19 amino acids. This CDR3 is CASSQEGTSGLTNTGELFF. CDR3 DNA: TGTGCCAGCAGCCAAGAGGGGACTAGCGGGCTCACGAACACCGGGGAGCTGTTTTTT.

This clone was observed a single time. This sequence joins TRBV3-1 (or the pseudogene TRBV3-2) and TRBJ2-3; 13 positions agree with TRBD2. CDR3 length equals 15 residues. CDR1 is LGHDT, CDR2 YNNKEL, per germline (reference sequence). V lost 8 bases and J lost 1; bases outside the gene matches: 3. CDR3 nucleotides: TGTGCCAGCTCAGGGACTAGCGGGGGCACAGATACGCAGTATTTT. The encoded protein is CASSGTSGGTDTQYF.

This chain uses TRBV19 with TRBJ2-6; no reliable D call. Germline V CDR1 and CDR2: LNHDA, SQIVND (reference sequence). This CDR3 spans 15 amino acids. V lost 1 base, J lost 0 bases, and 4 bases lay in between. The DNA for the CDR3 is TGTGCCAGTAGTATAGGAGTCTCTGGGGCCAACGTCCTGACTTTC. It is translated as CASSIGVSGANVLTF. The full variable domain, completed using reference TRBV19 and TRBJ2-6, is DGGITQSPKYLFRKEGQNVTLSCEQNLNHDAMYWYRQDPGQGLRLIYYSQIVNDFQKGDIAEGYSVSREKKESFPLTVTSAQKNPTAFYLCASSIGVSGANVLTFGAGSRLTVL.

This clone appeared a few times. The chain joins TRBV7-2 to TRBJ2-5; D remains ambiguous. CDR3 size: 16 residues. V lost 7 bases to trimming and J lost 0 bases, with 18 bases between them. In germline, CDR1 is SGHTA, CDR2 FQGNSA. The DNA for the CDR3 is TGTGCCAGCAACCCCCTAGGAAGGTCGTACCAAGAGACCCAGTACTTC. Its translation: CASNPLGRSYQETQYF.

There are a few counts of this clone. This chain joins TRBV2 and TRBJ1-2; TRBD1 matches 10 bases. Germline V gives CDR1 SNHLY, CDR2 FYNNEI. This CDR3 has 14 residues. V lost 6 bases, J lost 8 bases, and 9 bases stayed unmatched. The CDR3 bases are TGTGCCAGCAGAGCCGGGACAGGGGCGAGCGGCTACACCTTC. Its translation is CASRAGTGASGYTF.

The CDR3 loop reads CATSRDRWGQETQYF. CDR3 nucleotides: TGTGCCACCAGCAGAGATCGATGGGGCCAGGAGACCCAGTACTTC. The chain has TRBV15 and TRBJ2-5; weak D call: TRBD1 (5 bases). Trimming shortened V by 0 bases and J by 5 bases, and 13 bases separated the two germline ends. The germline CDR1 and CDR2 sequences are LNHNV and YYDKDF (reference sequence). This CDR3 contains 15 residues.

The rearrangement joins TRBV5-1 to TRBJ2-1; maybe TRBD1 (6 bases). The V gene lost 2 bases and the J gene lost 5 bases, with 11 bases spanning the gap. CDR1 SGHRS and CDR2 YFSETQ come from the germline V gene. This CDR3 spans 14 amino acids. The CDR3 reads CASSFNTGNNEQFF. DNA for the CDR3: TGCGCCAGCAGCTTTAACACAGGGAACAATGAGCAGTTCTTC.

This chain joins TRBV7-9 and TRBJ2-2, with D maybe TRBD2 (6 bases). This CDR3 region has 16 residues. The V end lost 5 bases, the J end lost 3 bases, and 16 bases lay between the germline ends. The germline CDR1 and CDR2 sequences are SEHNR and FQNEAQ (reference sequence). CDR3 loop: CASSPGTGEYTGELFF. CDR3 DNA: TGTGCCAGCAGCCCCGGGACGGGAGAATACACCGGGGAGCTGTTTTTT.

The V and J genes are TRBV5-4 and TRBJ1-1; 9 bases are shared with TRBD1. Germline V gene lookup returns CDR1 SGHNT and CDR2 YYREEE (reference sequence). The CDR3 is 15 residues long. V shed 4 bases and J 4 bases; nucleotides not matched to a gene: 8. The CDR3 nucleotides are TGTGCCAGCAGCCAAGACAGGGGGGTAGGCACTGAAGCTTTCTTT. It translates to CASSQDRGVGTEAFF.

The V gene is TRBV29-1, the J gene TRBJ2-3, with D possibly being TRBD2 (5 bases). The CDR3 runs to 13 residues. The germline gives CDR1 SQVTM, CDR2 ANQGSEA. The V end lost 4 bases, the J end lost 14 bases, and 22 bases lay between the germline ends. CDR3: CSVGGSEGVRWYF. CDR3 nucleotide sequence: TGCAGCGTTGGTGGGTCCGAGGGCGTACGTTGGTATTTT.

The chain combines TRBV6-1 with TRBJ1-1; 8 nucleotides agree with TRBD1. V gave up 0 bases and J gave up 0 bases; unmatched junction bases: 9. The CDR3 totals 18 residues. Germline V gene lookup returns CDR1 MNHNS and CDR2 SASEGT. DNA of the CDR3: TGTGCCAGCAGTGAAGCCATTCCAGGGGGCCTGGTGAACACTGAAGCTTTCTTT. This gives the protein CASSEAIPGGLVNTEAFF.

This clone was found once. V usage is TRBV7-6 and J usage is TRBJ1-5, with 9 nucleotides matching TRBD1. Germline V gives CDR1 SGHVS, CDR2 FNYEAQ. The CDR3 sequence is 16 residues long. The junction had 9 bases not matched to a gene; V was cut back by 5 bases and J by 4 bases. This chain's CDR3 is CASSPHTGGQNQPQHF. In DNA form, the CDR3 reads TGTGCCAGCAGCCCACACACAGGGGGCCAAAATCAGCCCCAGCATTTT.

This clone has only a few counts. The gene calls are TRBV6-2 or TRBV6-3 and TRBJ1-3; 7 nucleotides match TRBD1. After removal of 4 bases from V and 0 bases from J, the junction contained 6 bases not matched to a gene. Germline V lookup: CDR1 MNHEY, CDR2 SVGEGT. The CDR3 is 16 residues long. The chain's CDR3 is CASSFGQASSGNTIYF. The DNA of the CDR3 is TGTGCCAGCAGTTTCGGACAGGCGAGCTCTGGAAACACCATATATTTT.

Worth noting for this clone: This specimen includes other DNA sequences encoding the same CDR3. The J gene is TRBJ1-1, the V gene TRBV19, with 7 bases matching TRBD1. Germline-derived CDR1 and CDR2 are LNHDA and SQIVND (reference sequence). The CDR3 length is 14 residues. The V and J ends lost 3 bases and 1 base, in that order; junction bases with no gene match: 2. The CDR3 region has the DNA TGTGCCAGTAGTATTGACAGGGCGAACACTGAAGCTTTCTTT. Translated, it gives CASSIDRANTEAFF.

The CDR3 bases are TGTGCCACCTTCCGGACTAGCGTTTACAATGAGCAGTTCTTC. Amino acids: CATFRTSVYNEQFF. J is TRBJ2-1 and V is TRBV7-2, with 9 bases matching TRBD2. The CDR3 extends over 14 amino acids. Per the germline V gene, CDR1 is SGHTA and CDR2 is FQGNSA. The V segment lost 10 bases and the J segment 4 bases; nucleotides outside the gene matches: 8.

In this sample, this clone turned up once. J is TRBJ2-7 and V is TRBV12-3 or TRBV12-4; D uncertain. This CDR3 region has 13 residues. V was cut by 4 bases and J by 3 bases, with 10 bases left in between. CDR3 sequence reads: CASSSPGYYEQYF. CDR3 bases: TGTGCCAGCAGTTCCCCCGGTTACTACGAGCAGTACTTC.

The V and J genes are TRBV13 and TRBJ2-5; the D gene is possibly TRBD2 (6 bases). CDR1 and CDR2 from the germline V gene are PRHDT and FYEKMQ (reference sequence). The CDR3 extends over 13 amino acids. Deletions cut 5 bases from V and 5 bases from J, with 12 bases between. In DNA, the CDR3 is TGTGCCAGCAGCCTCCTTCGGGGGGAGACCCAGTACTTC. This translates into CASSLLRGETQYF.

The chain is built from TRBV19 and TRBJ1-2, with no clear D. The germline gives CDR1 LNHDA, CDR2 SQIVND (reference sequence). The CDR3 consists of 17 residues. The germline V and J ends were trimmed by 8 bases and 0 bases, with 22 bases remaining between them. CDR3: CASLTATTAGANYGYTF. DNA of the CDR3: TGTGCCAGTCTAACGGCCACAACAGCGGGAGCTAACTATGGCTACACCTTC.

In DNA form, the CDR3 reads TGTGCCAGCTCACCAAAGTCAGGGGGCGCGAACACTGAAGCTTTCTTT. Protein: CASSPKSGGANTEAFF. The chain has TRBV18 and TRBJ1-1, with 8 bases matching TRBD1. The length of the CDR3 is 16 residues. From germline, CDR1 is KGHSH and CDR2 LQKENI. V shed 2 bases and J 1 base; nucleotides not matched to a gene: 6.

The chain uses TRBV7-3 and TRBJ1-1; 8 bases align to TRBD1. The CDR3 has 16 residues. Germline assignment: CDR1 SGHTA and CDR2 FQGTGA. V lost 5 bases to trimming and J lost 2 bases; unmatched junction nucleotides: 10. The CDR3 coding sequence is TGTGCCAGCAGCGAGTTTAACAGGGGGGGTAACACTGAAGCTTTCTTT. It translates to CASSEFNRGGNTEAFF.

The CDR3 coding sequence is TGTGCCAGCAGCTTACTGGCGATGGGGCAGGGCACTGAAGCTTTCTTT. Translated, it gives CASSLLAMGQGTEAFF. This chain connects TRBV7-3 to TRBJ1-1, with a tentative D call TRBD1 (5 bases). V lost 2 bases to trimming and J lost 4 bases, with 17 bases between them. Looked up from germline, CDR1 is SGHTA and CDR2 is FQGTGA. The length of the CDR3 is 16 residues.

This chain uses TRBV5-1 with TRBJ1-6, with a possible D match to TRBD1 (6 bases). This CDR3 is 14 amino acids long. V lost 0 bases and J 10 bases, leaving 11 bases between the germline ends. Germline CDR1 SGHRS, CDR2 YFSETQ. In DNA, the CDR3 is TGCGCCAGCAGCTTGGTAGGGGGTGAGTCACCCCTCCACTTT. It codes for CASSLVGGESPLHF.

In this sample, this clone turned up once. The chain combines TRBV11-2 with TRBJ2-5; TRBD2 might be the D (6 bases). CDR1 and CDR2 (germline): SGHAT, FQNNGV. Trimming shortened V by 7 bases and J by 1 base, and 16 bases separated the two germline ends. The CDR3 is made up of 15 amino acids. The CDR3: CASNTNLGGQETQYF. CDR3 nucleotide sequence: TGTGCCAGCAACACAAATTTGGGGGGCCAAGAGACCCAGTACTTC.

The genes are TRBV4-2 and TRBJ2-3, with a possible D match to TRBD2 (5 bases). The germline CDR1 and CDR2 sequences are LGHNA and YNFKEQ. Between the trimmed V and J ends, which lost 4 bases and 0 bases, there was a span of 8 bases. CDR3 length equals 14 residues. CDR3 DNA sequence: TGTGCCAGCAGCCTCGGACTCAGCACAGATACGCAGTATTTT. As protein: CASSLGLSTDTQYF.

J is TRBJ2-3 and V is TRBV7-8; 8 positions agree with TRBD2. The CDR3 totals 15 residues. V was pared by 2 bases and J by 0 bases, with 1 base of the junction left unmatched. The germline CDR1 and CDR2 sequences are SGHVS and FQNEAQ. The CDR3 loop reads CASSLLAGSTDTQYF. The DNA for the CDR3 is TGTGCCAGCAGCTTACTAGCGGGTAGCACAGATACGCAGTATTTT.

The gene calls are TRBV3-1 (or the pseudogene TRBV3-2) and TRBJ2-7; tentatively, D is TRBD1 (5 bases). This CDR3 region has 12 residues. Germline CDR1 and CDR2: LGHDT and YNNKEL (reference sequence). The ends were cut back, 1 base at V and 5 bases at J, with 6 bases in the middle. The CDR3 spells CASSQAGNEQYF. CDR3 nucleotides: TGTGCCAGCAGCCAAGCAGGGAACGAGCAGTACTTC.

The chain has TRBV24-1 and TRBJ2-1; TRBD1 aligns across 10 bases. Germline lookup yields CDR1 KGHDR and CDR2 SFDVKD. With 5 bases clipped from V and 8 bases from J, the junction kept 5 bases outside the gene matches. There are 14 residues in the CDR3. Written as DNA, the CDR3 is TGTGCCACCAGTGGCCTGGACAGGGGGGATGAGCAGTTCTTC. The encoded protein is CATSGLDRGDEQFF.

The chain carries TRBV30 and TRBJ2-2; 8 bases align to TRBD1. The CDR3 totals 13 residues. Per the germline V gene, CDR1 is GTSNPN and CDR2 is SVGIG (reference sequence). With V trimmed by 4 bases and J by 6 bases, 4 bases remained unmatched. The CDR3 protein is CAWKYRGAGELFF. As DNA, the CDR3 is TGTGCCTGGAAGTACAGGGGGGCCGGGGAGCTGTTTTTT.